A selection of T cell receptor beta chains follows, all from one sample in a study of T cells expressing NK-cell markers. Reprocessing the 5' RACE reads, TCRdb reports a single entry for every CDR3 protein and omits DNA. This sample's table reports a few hundred thousand distinct CDR3 sequences. The source material was blood T cells: a sorted CD56 or NKG2C T cell subset, CD4+ or CD8+ T cells, or bulk PBMC T cells (not recorded which). The origin of the receptors is a man aged 18 to 69 in good health. The CDR3 runs from the conserved cysteine through the conserved F or W.

cdr3_aa: CASKGVGETQYF
v_call: TRBV6-2/TRBV6-3
j_call: TRBJ2-5

cdr3_aa: CASSQDRGVGNYGYTF
v_call: TRBV3-1
j_call: TRBJ1-2

cdr3_aa: CASSLRLAGGHNEQFF
v_call: TRBV6-2/TRBV6-3
j_call: TRBJ2-1

cdr3_aa: CASSYRTTNYGYTF
v_call: TRBV6-5
j_call: TRBJ1-2

cdr3_aa: CASSLEGRAVRTQYF
v_call: TRBV5-1
j_call: TRBJ2-3

cdr3_aa: CASSLGQGTANEQFF
v_call: TRBV12-3/TRBV12-4
j_call: TRBJ2-1

cdr3_aa: CASSLVQPYNEQFF
v_call: TRBV5-1
j_call: TRBJ2-1

cdr3_aa: CASSLRTGGKLFF
v_call: TRBV3-1
j_call: TRBJ1-4

cdr3_aa: CASSYARLTRGPLMNTEAFF
v_call: TRBV6-2/TRBV6-3
j_call: TRBJ1-1

cdr3_aa: CSAREQGLISQPQHF
v_call: TRBV20-1
j_call: TRBJ1-5

cdr3_aa: CAISDRDSPLRGQFF
v_call: TRBV10-3
j_call: TRBJ2-1

cdr3_aa: CASSVSATHRRHF
v_call: TRBV9
j_call: TRBJ2-4

cdr3_aa: CSARDFAGPYGYTF
v_call: TRBV20-1
j_call: TRBJ1-2

cdr3_aa: CASSEGGLVSSTDTQYF
v_call: TRBV6-1
j_call: TRBJ2-3

cdr3_aa: CASSGYRQGSTEAFF
v_call: TRBV6-1
j_call: TRBJ1-1

cdr3_aa: CASSSRDRVGNTIYF
v_call: TRBV9
j_call: TRBJ1-3

cdr3_aa: CASSSGRYNSPLHF
v_call: TRBV7-9
j_call: TRBJ1-6

cdr3_aa: CASSSPGLYYNEQFF
v_call: TRBV9
j_call: TRBJ2-1